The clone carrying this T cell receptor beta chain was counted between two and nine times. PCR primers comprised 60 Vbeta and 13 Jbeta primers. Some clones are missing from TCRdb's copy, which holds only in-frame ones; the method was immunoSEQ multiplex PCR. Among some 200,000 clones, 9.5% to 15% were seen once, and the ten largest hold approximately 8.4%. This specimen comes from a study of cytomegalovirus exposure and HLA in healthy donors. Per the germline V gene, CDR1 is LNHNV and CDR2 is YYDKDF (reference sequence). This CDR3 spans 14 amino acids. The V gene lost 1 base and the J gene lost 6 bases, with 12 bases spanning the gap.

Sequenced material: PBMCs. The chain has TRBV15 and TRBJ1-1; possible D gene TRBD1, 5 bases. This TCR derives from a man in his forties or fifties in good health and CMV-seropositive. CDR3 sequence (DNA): TGTGCCACCAGCAGAGCAGGGAGGGCCGCTGAAGCTTTCTTT. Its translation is CATSRAGRAAEAFF.